Presented here are 25 T cell receptor beta chains from one specimen sequenced in a study of cytomegalovirus exposure and HLA in healthy donors. Primers: 60 Vbeta forward and 13 Jbeta reverse. Clones were read by immunoSEQ multiplex PCR, and TCRdb kept only the in-frame ones, dropping some. In the table there are tens of thousands of clones, 65% to 85% of which are singletons. The material sequenced was PBMCs. The source of these receptors is a woman aged 30 to 39 in good health and CMV-seronegative.

This chain joins TRBV5-1 and TRBJ1-1, with D possibly TRBD1 on 5 matching bases. The V and J ends lost 5 bases and 3 bases respectively, with 8 bases between them. From germline, CDR1 is SGHRS and CDR2 YFSETQ. This CDR3 region has 12 residues. As DNA, the CDR3 is TGCGCCAGCAGAGACAGATACACTGAAGCTTTCTTT. This sequence encodes CASRDRYTEAFF.

The chain employs TRBV14 and TRBJ1-2; the match to TRBD1 covers 7 bases. Germline V gene data show CDR1 as SGHDN and CDR2 as FVKESK. V dropped 5 bases and J dropped 8; count of bases not matched to a gene: 8. The CDR3 has 13 residues. CDR3 sequence (DNA): TGTGCCAGCAGCTATGACAGGGATCTGGGCTACACCTTC. This encodes CASSYDRDLGYTF.

This chain joins TRBV10-3 and TRBJ1-1; 7 bases line up with TRBD1. V was clipped by 10 bases and J by 3 bases; unmatched bases: 5. CDR1 and CDR2 (germline): ENHRY, SYGVKD. This CDR3 spans 12 amino acids. CDR3 nucleotide sequence: TGTGCCACCCGGGACAGTTACACTGAAGCTTTCTTT. This codes for CATRDSYTEAFF.

This clone was observed a few times. The chain employs TRBV27 and TRBJ1-2, with no clear D. CDR1 is MNHEY, CDR2 SMNVEV, per germline (reference sequence). V lost 3 bases, J lost 7 bases, and 12 bases lay in between. The CDR3 covers 13 residues. The CDR3 nucleotides read TGTGCCAGCAGTTTCCGACCGGGGAGTGGCTACACCTTC. Translated, it gives CASSFRPGSGYTF.

This clone came up a few times. The CDR3 bases are TGTGCCAGCAGTCCTGACAGGGGGCAGGTGAACACTGAAGCTTTCTTT. Translating it yields CASSPDRGQVNTEAFF. The V gene is TRBV6-6, the J gene TRBJ1-1, with 10 positions matching TRBD1. Germline values: CDR1 MNHNY, CDR2 SVGAGI (reference sequence). The CDR3 is 16 amino acids. V lost 5 bases to trimming and J lost 0 bases; unmatched junction nucleotides: 6.

This clone has just one count. The rearrangement uses TRBV6-5 and TRBJ2-7; 11 bases match TRBD2. With V trimmed by 4 bases and J by 3 bases, 2 bases remained unmatched. The length of the CDR3 is 14 residues. The germline V gene encodes CDR1 MNHEY and CDR2 SVGAGI. The CDR3 loop is CASSSGLAGYEQYV. In DNA form, the CDR3 reads TGTGCCAGCAGTTCAGGACTAGCGGGCTACGAGCAGTACGTC.

The chain carries TRBV29-1 and TRBJ2-5; D may be TRBD1 (6 bases). From germline, CDR1 is SQVTM and CDR2 ANQGSEA. The CDR3 extends over 13 amino acids. V lost 5 bases and J 4 bases, leaving 14 bases between the germline ends. Here the CDR3 reads CSVRGGIGETQYF. CDR3 nucleotide sequence: TGCAGCGTTCGAGGGGGTATTGGAGAGACCCAGTACTTC.

The rearrangement uses TRBV19 and TRBJ1-4; D is undetermined. The CDR3 sequence is 16 residues long. Trimming cost V 0 bases and J 0 bases, with 8 bases left between them. Germline-derived CDR1 and CDR2 are LNHDA and SQIVND (reference sequence). The CDR3 DNA reads TGTGCCAGTAGTATAGAGAACAGACCAACTAATGAAAAACTGTTTTTT. Translation gives CASSIENRPTNEKLFF.

V and J are TRBV7-9 and TRBJ1-2; no definite D call. CDR1 and CDR2 (germline): SEHNR, FQNEAQ (reference sequence). V lost 1 base and J 4 bases, leaving 7 bases between the germline ends. The CDR3 length is 13 residues. The chain's CDR3 is CASSLVGGYGYTF. The CDR3 DNA is TGTGCCAGCAGCTTAGTGGGAGGCTATGGCTACACCTTC.

V and J are TRBV9 and TRBJ1-3, with D possibly matching TRBD1 (5 bases). The CDR3 covers 15 residues. The germline CDR1 and CDR2 sequences are SGDLS and YYNGEE. The V end was cut by 0 bases, the J end by 5 bases, with 12 bases between. The CDR3 nucleotides are TGTGCCAGCAGCGTAGATGGGGGAGGACGAAACACCATATATTTT. Amino acids: CASSVDGGGRNTIYF.

This chain links TRBV7-6 with TRBJ2-2; 9 bases agree with TRBD2. Per germline, CDR1 SGHVS and CDR2 FNYEAQ. V lost 2 bases to trimming and J lost 2 bases; unmatched junction nucleotides: 6. CDR3 length equals 17 residues. CDR3 sequence: CASSLSGLAQNTGELFF. CDR3 DNA: TGTGCCAGCAGCTTATCTGGACTAGCGCAAAACACCGGGGAGCTGTTTTTT.

This clone was detected only a few times. This chain links TRBV2 with TRBJ1-2, with D perhaps TRBD1 (6 bases). Per the germline V gene, CDR1 is SNHLY and CDR2 is FYNNEI. This CDR3 has 13 residues. V lost 6 bases and J 8 bases, leaving 16 bases between the germline ends. In DNA form, the CDR3 reads TGTGCCAGCAGGGATCAGGGGTCAGGAGGCTACACCTTC. Translated, it gives CASRDQGSGGYTF.

The chain carries TRBV14 and TRBJ2-5; D possibly corresponds to TRBD1 (6 bases). This CDR3 has 14 residues. Germline CDR1 and CDR2: SGHDN and FVKESK. The V end lost 0 bases, the J end lost 7 bases, and 12 bases lay between the germline ends. The CDR3, as DNA: TGTGCCAGCAGCCAAGAATGGACAGTAGGGACCCAGTACTTC. Amino acid sequence: CASSQEWTVGTQYF.

The chain joins TRBV10-2 to TRBJ2-7; perhaps TRBD1 as D (6 bases). The V end lost 6 bases, the J end lost 1 base, and 7 bases lay between the germline ends. The germline V gene encodes CDR1 WSHSY and CDR2 SAAADI. This CDR3 contains 12 residues. Here the CDR3 DNA reads TGCGCCAGCAGCGGACAGTCCTACGAGCAGTACTTC. Its protein is CASSGQSYEQYF.

The chain employs TRBV19 and TRBJ2-2; possible D gene TRBD1, 5 bases. This CDR3 contains 15 residues. V was cut by 6 bases and J by 1 base, with 12 bases left in between. The germline CDR1 and CDR2 sequences are LNHDA and SQIVND (reference sequence). CDR3: CASRQNRGNTGELFF. In DNA, the CDR3 is TGTGCCAGTAGACAAAATAGGGGGAACACCGGGGAGCTGTTTTTT.

The chain couples TRBV2 to TRBJ1-1; D not resolved. This CDR3 has 14 amino acids. CDR1 and CDR2 (germline): SNHLY, FYNNEI. Trimming pared 5 bases from V and 0 bases from J, leaving 10 bases between. In DNA, the CDR3 is TGTGCCAGCAGTTCTTCTTACTTGAACACTGAAGCTTTCTTT. Translation: CASSSSYLNTEAFF.

V gene TRBV11-2 combines with J gene TRBJ2-5; D unresolved. The CDR3 sequence is 15 residues long. Germline-derived CDR1 and CDR2 are SGHAT and FQNNGV. The germline V and J ends were trimmed by 2 bases and 1 base, with 11 bases remaining between them. DNA of the CDR3: TGTGCCAGCAGCTTAATGGCAGTCCCCCAAGAGACCCAGTACTTC. Amino acids: CASSLMAVPQETQYF.

The rearrangement uses TRBV7-2 and TRBJ1-2; 7 bases fit TRBD1. The V and J ends lost 6 bases and 3 bases, in that order; junction bases with no gene match: 7. There are 14 residues in the CDR3. CDR1 and CDR2 from the germline V gene are SGHTA and FQGNSA. The CDR3 nucleotides are TGTGCCAGCAGTCCACAGGGGTTGGACTATGGCTACACCTTC. Translating gives CASSPQGLDYGYTF.

DNA for the CDR3: TGTGCCAGCAGCTTCGACAGGGGTGCCGGGGGCTACACCTTC. This translates into CASSFDRGAGGYTF. V is TRBV11-2 and J is TRBJ1-2, with 8 nucleotides matching TRBD1. This CDR3 is 14 amino acids long. Germline CDR1 reads SGHAT; CDR2 reads FQNNGV. J lost 8 bases, V lost 3 bases, and 8 bases had no gene match.

The chain is built from TRBV4-1 and TRBJ2-6; TRBD2 matches at 7 bases. Germline-derived CDR1 and CDR2 are MGHRA and YSYEKL. The trim removed 0 bases at V and 1 base at J, leaving 15 bases unmatched. This CDR3 comprises 21 residues. CDR3 residues: CASSQDGASGRRVSGANVLTF. DNA for the CDR3: TGCGCCAGCAGCCAAGATGGAGCTAGCGGCAGAAGGGTATCTGGGGCCAACGTCCTGACTTTC.

This clone was recorded only once. The rearrangement uses TRBV7-2 and TRBJ2-3, with 13 positions matching TRBD2. J gave up 6 bases and V 1 base, and 4 bases lay outside the gene matches. Germline CDR1 and CDR2: SGHTA and FQGNSA. The CDR3 runs to 16 residues. CDR3 nucleotide sequence: TGTGCCAGCAGCTTAGGGACTAGCGGGGGTCAGGATACGCAGTATTTT. Amino acid sequence: CASSLGTSGGQDTQYF.

This sequence joins TRBV5-1 and TRBJ2-7; TRBD1 is a possible D gene (6 bases). Trimming removed 4 bases from V and 3 bases from J, with 14 bases in between. CDR3 length: 14 residues. The germline CDR1 and CDR2 sequences are SGHRS and YFSETQ. The DNA of the CDR3 is TGCGCCAGCAGCCTCAGCAGGGGTAACTACGAGCAGTACTTC. As protein: CASSLSRGNYEQYF.

The V and J genes are TRBV28 and TRBJ2-1; 11 positions match TRBD2. Germline values: CDR1 MDHEN, CDR2 SYDVKM. This CDR3 comprises 15 residues. V gave up 5 bases and J gave up 2 bases; unmatched junction bases: 2. This chain's CDR3 is CASSPSGRPYNEQFF. The DNA of the CDR3 is TGTGCCAGCAGTCCTAGCGGGAGGCCCTACAATGAGCAGTTCTTC. The complete variable domain, with remaining parts taken from reference TRBV28 and TRBJ2-1, reads DVKVTQSSRYLVKRTGEKVFLECVQDMDHENMFWYRQDPGLGLRLIYFSYDVKMKEKGDIPEGYSVSREKKERFSLILESASTNQTSMYLCASSPSGRPYNEQFFGPGTRLTVL.

This chain links TRBV7-2 with TRBJ2-1; TRBD1 matches 10 bases. This CDR3 region has 14 residues. Trimming took 5 bases from V and 5 from J; bases not matched to a gene: 3. Germline V lookup: CDR1 SGHTA, CDR2 FQGNSA. The CDR3 loop is CASSPDRGHNEQFF. CDR3 coding DNA: TGTGCCAGCAGCCCCGACAGGGGGCACAATGAGCAGTTCTTC.

This clone was observed a single time. V is TRBV5-1 and J is TRBJ2-5; TRBD1 agrees at 12 bases. The CDR3 extends over 15 amino acids. The trim removed 0 bases at V and 5 bases at J, leaving 2 bases unmatched. Germline V lookup: CDR1 SGHRS, CDR2 YFSETQ. CDR3 sequence reads: CASSLEGQGAETQYF. CDR3 in DNA: TGCGCCAGCAGCTTGGAGGGACAGGGGGCGGAGACCCAGTACTTC. Variable domain in full (rest from reference TRBV5-1 and TRBJ2-5): KAGVTQTPRYLIKTRGQQVTLSCSPISGHRSVSWYQQTPGQGLQFLFEYFSETQRNKGNFPGRFSGRQFSNSRSEMNVSTLELGDSALYLCASSLEGQGAETQYFGPGTRLLVL.